This T cell receptor beta chain was observed in a study of blood T cell repertoires in COVID-19 (dated by TCRdb to about 2020). Background for the entire study: Samples from collaborators originated in the United States, Italy and Spain and spanned both the acute and convalescent phases of COVID-19. The prospective study material was composed of cDNA or gDNA derived from T cells, B-cell-depleted T cells, or PBMCs. The dataset comprised deeply sampled blood TCRbeta repertoires from subjects exposed to, actively infected with, or recovered from COVID-19. The repertoires were made available in a free public database intended to serve as a resource for research on the immune response to SARS-CoV-2. The samples were drawn from the first 160 participants of the ongoing ImmuneRACE study and from 950 to 1,500 subjects provided by 6 global collaborators. The sample metadata nearly always contained a de-identified subject ID, COVID-19 status, age in years and sex. Where available, HLA class I and class II types were obtained from metadata supplied by the sample provider rather than from assay-based typing. Findings and caveats that apply to the study as a whole: Clinical and demographic metadata were provided uncurated, with the amount varying by source and participant.

The CDR3 starts with the cysteine, ends with the phenylalanine, and has 14 residues. Solely the CDR3 DNA is kept, with 42 bases framed from the first base. V ends up 6 bases short and J 5 bases short, with an unmatched junction base count of 6. For CDR1 and CDR2, the germline V gene lists ENHRY and SYGVKD. TCRbeta CDR3 regions were amplified from genomic DNA by means of the immunoSEQ Assay, a bias-controlled multiplex PCR. Regarding the original processing steps: Within the assay, amplification of reference gene primers was used to estimate how many nucleated cells each sample contained. To quantify the absolute abundance of each unique TCRbeta CDR3 rearrangement, sequence reads were collapsed and filtered. For each sample, productive Simpson clonality was calculated as the square root of Simpson's diversity index across productive rearrangements. TCRdb limited this immuneACCESS table to in-frame rearrangements with V and J called. A share of clones is missing; checked studies link under half to unresolved V genes, and the rest is unexplained. That table furnishes V, J and clone size, whereas the DNA furnished D and trimming. This sample has about 220,000 clones in its table, and around 88% of those were observed once. The top ten hold 2.5% of the sample.

On this clone: What this receptor recognizes is not known. Base qualities are not provided; no much larger clone lies one nucleotide away.

Participants in the prospective study were enrolled through a virtual design, were aged roughly 18 to 90 years, and lived in 24 United States geographic areas. In the prospective study, cohorts were assigned on the basis of participant-reported clinical history obtained from a screening survey and a study questionnaire. Mobile phlebotomists in the prospective study collected whole blood, serum and a nasopharyngeal or oropharyngeal swab from every participant. Participants in the prospective study had the option to provide additional blood draws and questionnaires over an approximately two-month period. Before DNA extraction, prospective study blood samples were shipped either frozen or at room temperature.

This clonotype was obtained from a woman in her 40s with acute COVID-19. In this chain, TRBV10-3 is recombined with TRBJ1-4; the junction holds 7 bases that match TRBD1. The specimen sequenced was PBMCs or T cells enriched from blood (not recorded which). The CDR3 here reads CAISAQGSNEKLFF. The nucleotide sequence is given as TGTGCCATCAGCGCACAGGGGTCAAATGAAAAACTGTTTTTT.